This T cell receptor (beta chain) was identified during a study of shared clonotypes between healthy human individuals (dated by TCRdb to 2018 to 2020). The study in broad terms: A few men and a couple of women, aged 18 to 49 years, made up the cohort. For each donor, CD4 naive and CD4 memory were each run on three plates, CD8 naive on two plates, and CD8 memory on one plate. Blood TCR repertoires of five healthy adults were deeply sequenced to estimate repertoire size and the extent of clonotype sharing between individuals. Different laboratories and diverse techniques were used to prepare libraries and sequence TCR repertoires, to increase sequencing depth and limit assay-specific biases. Leukapheresis yielded between about 0.85 and 10 billion PBMCs per donor. The study at large found these results: Because the study included a small number of donors, the genetic and exposure-history diversity represented was limited. Sampling was limited to blood, and TCR repertoires in tissue likely differ from TCR repertoires in blood. Sharing across a few donors was observed for around 5% of naive CD4, over 3% of naive CD8, 2% to 2.5% of memory CD4, and around 0.42% of memory CD8 clonotypes. Estimated clonotype richness was generally larger for naive than for memory subsets. Compared with non-shared clonotypes, the clonotypes found in all four sorted-subset donors had higher generation probabilities. Even with the large sequencing depth, rarefaction of the sorted-subset datasets indicated that sequencing was incomplete. Pairwise subsampling indicated that sequencing depth was expected to affect the degree of clonotype sharing among donors.

As to this clone: No cognate antigen has been identified for it. No per-base quality is available; no much larger clone lies one base away.

TCR CDR3 regions were amplified from genomic DNA by multiplex PCR using the deep immunoSEQ assay. Genomic DNA extracted from each cell subset was distributed evenly over all wells of several immunoSEQ 96-well plates, and each plate served as one replicate. For sorted subsets, each replicate PCR was loaded with roughly 200 ng genomic DNA, equivalent to some 27,000 T cell genomes. Purified libraries were quantified with a Qubit 3.0 fluorometer, sized on a Bioanalyzer 2100, and re-quantified with the KAPA Library Quantification kit. Each immunoSEQ 96-well plate was sequenced on its own single-read 150-cycle Illumina NextSeq 550 flow cell. Per the original workflow: Because the immunoSEQ output held only junctional sequences and lacked quality scores, the filtering could not match the filtering applied to full-length reads. To assign V/J genes and CDR3, sequences were annotated using PyIR, a Python wrapper for IgBLAST v1.9, with IMGT germline references. Reads were removed for weak V/J assignments (E-value above 1e-6), missing CDR3, stop codons, out-of-frame junctions, or ambiguous translated residues. V3J clonotypes were defined as sequences sharing the same inferred V gene, J gene, and CDR3 amino acid sequence. Percentage overlap between repertoires was computed as shared unique clonotypes divided by the size of the smaller repertoire. Three approaches were used to assess repertoire richness: RTK rarefaction, the Chao1 estimator, and Recon v2.1 estimates of unobserved clonotypes. OLGA was used to compute generation probabilities for all TCRbeta clonotypes that the gDNA method yielded from a few donors. Here the immuneACCESS table is served through TCRdb, limited to in-frame sequences with V and J called. Missing clones are a known gap in these copies; in checked studies unresolved V genes cover under half, and the rest lacks a known reason. The V and J calls and the clone size are those of that table, but D and trimming were determined from the DNA. The sample has about 2.4 million clones on record, approximately 92% of them singletons. The ten largest clones add up to more than 0.12% of the sample.

The CDR3 goes from the cysteine to the phenylalanine over 16 residues. Of all the DNA, just the CDR3 is kept, 48 bases in frame from base 1. CDR1 SGHDN and CDR2 FVKESK are derived from the germline V gene. V loses 2 bases of germline sequence and J loses 0 bases, and the interval between the two ends is 11 bases. The donors were healthy, HIV-negative adults who had no recently reported acute infections or vaccinations. Only Caucasian adults living in Nashville, Tennessee, USA were represented among the donors. CD4+ T cells were enriched by magnetic negative selection; naive cells were then positively selected on CD45RA, and the negative fraction formed the memory subset. After blood collection by leukapheresis, PBMCs were isolated using Ficoll-Histopaque density gradient centrifugation and then cryopreserved in the vapor phase of liquid nitrogen. Purity and quantity of every magnetically sorted T cell population were checked by analytical flow cytometry. Genomic DNA was isolated from each sorted fraction and quantified by UV absorbance on a Nanodrop 2000c.

Sequenced input: naive CD4+ T cells sorted from blood. The sample's cell subset or site label is to be understood as: CD45RA+ positively selected. In this chain, TRBV14 is recombined with TRBJ2-1; matching of 5 bases hints at TRBD2 as the D gene. The receptor was isolated from a man between 18 and 29 years old in good health. The nucleotide sequence reads as follows: TGTGCCAGCAGCCAATTTCTAACTAGCTCCTACAATGAGCAGTTCTTC. This is translated as CASSQFLTSSYNEQFF. Reference TRBV14 and TRBJ2-1 genes cover what lies past the CDR3, so the full variable domain is EAGVTQFPSHSVIEKGQTVTLRCDPISGHDNLYWYRRVMGKEIKFLLHFVKESKQDESGMPNNRFLAERTGGTYSTLKVQPAELEDSGVYFCASSQFLTSSYNEQFFGPGTRLTVL.